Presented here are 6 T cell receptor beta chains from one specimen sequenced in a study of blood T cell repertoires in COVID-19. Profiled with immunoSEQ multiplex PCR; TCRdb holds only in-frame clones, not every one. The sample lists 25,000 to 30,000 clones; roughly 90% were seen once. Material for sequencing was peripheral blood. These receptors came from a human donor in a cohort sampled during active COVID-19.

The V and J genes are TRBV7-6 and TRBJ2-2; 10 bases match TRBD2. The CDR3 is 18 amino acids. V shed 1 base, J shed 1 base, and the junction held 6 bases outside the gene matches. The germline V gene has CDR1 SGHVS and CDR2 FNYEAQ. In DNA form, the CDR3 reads TGTGCCAGCAGCTTAGGGGTAGCGGGGGGCCTGAACACCGGGGAGCTGTTTTTT. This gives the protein CASSLGVAGGLNTGELFF. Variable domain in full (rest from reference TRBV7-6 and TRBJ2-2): GAGVSQSPRYKVTKRGQDVALRCDPISGHVSLYWYRQALGQGPEFLTYFNYEAQQDKSGLPNDRFSAERPEGSISTLTIQRTEQRDSAMYRCASSLGVAGGLNTGELFFGEGSRLTVL.

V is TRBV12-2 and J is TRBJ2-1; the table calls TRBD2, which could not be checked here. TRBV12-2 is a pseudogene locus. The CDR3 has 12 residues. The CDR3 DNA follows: TGTGCAAGTCCCTCGAGTTTAGTCCAACAGTTCTTC. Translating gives CASPSSLVQQFF.

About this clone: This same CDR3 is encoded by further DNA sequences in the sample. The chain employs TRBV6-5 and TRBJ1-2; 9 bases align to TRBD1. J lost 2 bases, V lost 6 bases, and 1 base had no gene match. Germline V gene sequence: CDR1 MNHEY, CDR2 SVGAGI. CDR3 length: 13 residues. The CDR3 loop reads CASRDRGNYGYTF. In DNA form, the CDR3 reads TGTGCCAGCAGGGACAGGGGCAACTATGGCTACACCTTC.

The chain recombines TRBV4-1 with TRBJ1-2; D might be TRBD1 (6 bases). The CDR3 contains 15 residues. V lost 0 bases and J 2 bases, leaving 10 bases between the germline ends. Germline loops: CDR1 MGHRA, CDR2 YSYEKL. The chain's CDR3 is CASSQEGAGNYGYTF. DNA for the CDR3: TGCGCCAGCAGCCAAGAGGGGGCAGGAAACTATGGCTACACCTTC.

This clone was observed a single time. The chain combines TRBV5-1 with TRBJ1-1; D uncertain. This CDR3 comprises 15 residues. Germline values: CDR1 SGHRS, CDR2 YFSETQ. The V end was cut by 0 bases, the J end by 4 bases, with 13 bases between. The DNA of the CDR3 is TGCGCCAGCAGCTTGGTCTCCAGGAAGTCCACTGAAGCTTTCTTT. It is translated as CASSLVSRKSTEAFF.

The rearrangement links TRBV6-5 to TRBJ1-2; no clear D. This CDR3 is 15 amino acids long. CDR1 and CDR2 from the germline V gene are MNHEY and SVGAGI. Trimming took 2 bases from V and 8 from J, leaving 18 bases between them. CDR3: CASSYRSDLPGGYTF. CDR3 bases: TGTGCCAGCAGTTACCGTTCAGACCTACCGGGAGGCTACACCTTC.